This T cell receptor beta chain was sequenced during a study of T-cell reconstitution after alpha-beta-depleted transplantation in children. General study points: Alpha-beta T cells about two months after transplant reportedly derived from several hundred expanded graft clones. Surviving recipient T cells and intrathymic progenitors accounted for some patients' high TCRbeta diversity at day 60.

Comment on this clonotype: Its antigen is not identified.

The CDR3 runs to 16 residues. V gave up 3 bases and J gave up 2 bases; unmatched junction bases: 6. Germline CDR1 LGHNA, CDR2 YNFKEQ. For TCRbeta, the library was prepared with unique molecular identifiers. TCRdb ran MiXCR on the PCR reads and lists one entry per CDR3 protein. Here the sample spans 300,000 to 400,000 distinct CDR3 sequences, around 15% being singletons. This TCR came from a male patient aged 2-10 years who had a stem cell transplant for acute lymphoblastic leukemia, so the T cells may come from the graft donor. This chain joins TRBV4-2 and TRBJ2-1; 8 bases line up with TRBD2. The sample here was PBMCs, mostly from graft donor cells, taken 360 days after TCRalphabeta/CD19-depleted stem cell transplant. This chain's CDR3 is CASSQQLAVPYNEQFF. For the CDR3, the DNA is TGTGCCAGCAGCCAGCAACTAGCGGTTCCCTACAATGAGCAGTTCTTC.